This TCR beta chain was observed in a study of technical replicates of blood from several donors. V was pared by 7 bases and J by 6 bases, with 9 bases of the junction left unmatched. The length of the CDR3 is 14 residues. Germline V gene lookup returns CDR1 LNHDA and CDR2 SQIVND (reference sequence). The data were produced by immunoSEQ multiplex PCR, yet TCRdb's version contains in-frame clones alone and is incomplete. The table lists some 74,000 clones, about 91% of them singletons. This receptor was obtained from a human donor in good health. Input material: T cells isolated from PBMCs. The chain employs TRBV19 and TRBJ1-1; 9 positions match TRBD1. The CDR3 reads CASTLTGGLAEAFF. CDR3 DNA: TGTGCCAGTACCTTGACAGGGGGTCTCGCTGAAGCTTTCTTT.